This T cell receptor beta chain came from a study of cytomegalovirus exposure and HLA in healthy donors. The overall study: A later analysis reported the roughly 120 validation repertoires used the same platform as the roughly 700 first-cohort repertoires.

The ends lost 2 bases at V and 2 bases at J; junction bases unmatched: 3. In germline, CDR1 is MDHEN, CDR2 SYDVKM. CDR3 length: 15 residues. As for this clone: Its antigen is not identified.

Overall study results and limits: Reportedly, cytomegalovirus status was diagnosed with high sensitivity and specificity. Cytomegalovirus association was listed for approximately 150 TCR beta chains. Among the CMV-associated chains, a few were confirmed in vitro as specific for CMV antigens.

TCRdb's copy holds only in-frame clones and misses some; the assay was immunoSEQ multiplex PCR. The sample carries 200,000 to 250,000 clones, 88% recorded once. The TCR was taken from a woman aged 18-35 years in good health and CMV-seronegative. The V call is TRBV28, the J call TRBJ2-1, with 7 bases identical to TRBD2. Sequencing input: PBMCs. CDR3 amino acids: CASSLASGPYNEQFF. Here the CDR3 DNA reads TGTGCCAGCAGTTTAGCTAGCGGACCCTACAATGAGCAGTTCTTC.